This record concerns one TCR beta chain sequence. Antigen: not known. The data are from a study of CXCR3-negative and CXCR3-positive naive CD8 T cells. Background on the study: Approximately 140 million TRB reads were obtained in total, which works out to about 1.5 +/- 0.3 million per library. Study outcomes and limitations: Comparison of naive CXCR3-negative and CXCR3-positive cells revealed similar TRBV-TRBJ usage, while memory cells differed. Comparably high diversity was seen in both naive subsets, and much lower diversity in memory CD8+ cells. When CXCR3-positive naive cells were set against CXCR3-negative naive cells, the former had more hydrophobic TRB CDR3s.

5' RACE that incorporated UMI labels was used to prepare the TRB cDNA libraries. Using the 5' RACE reads, TCRdb records one entry per CDR3 protein without DNA. Its clone listing holds 120,000 to 150,000 distinct CDR3 sequences. Sorting yielded triplicates of hundreds of thousands of cells for each CD8+ T cell subset. The CDR3 totals 14 residues. In germline, CDR1 is SGHAT, CDR2 FQNNGV. The source of this sequence is a human donor in good health. Some clones in this sample may be carry-over from other donors' samples. The chain uses TRBV11-2 and TRBJ1-2; TCRdb returns TRBD1, unconfirmable since there is no DNA. The material sequenced was naive CXCR3+ CD8+ T cells from blood. Subset here: CD45RO-CCR7+CD27+CD95- naive CD8+ T cells expressing CXCR3 (TNR3+). CDR3 in amino acids: CASSLGGFNYGYTF.